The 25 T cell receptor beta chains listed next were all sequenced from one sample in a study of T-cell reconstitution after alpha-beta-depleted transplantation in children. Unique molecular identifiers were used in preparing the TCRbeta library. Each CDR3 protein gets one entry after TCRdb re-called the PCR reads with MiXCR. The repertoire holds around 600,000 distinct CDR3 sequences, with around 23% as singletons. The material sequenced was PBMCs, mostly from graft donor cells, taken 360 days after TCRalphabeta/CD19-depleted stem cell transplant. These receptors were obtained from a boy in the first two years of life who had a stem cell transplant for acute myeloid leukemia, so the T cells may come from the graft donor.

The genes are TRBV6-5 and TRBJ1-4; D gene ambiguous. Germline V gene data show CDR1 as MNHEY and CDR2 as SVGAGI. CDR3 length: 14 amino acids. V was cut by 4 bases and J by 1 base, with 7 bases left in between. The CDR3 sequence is CASSFILTNEKLFF. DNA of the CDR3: TGTGCCAGCAGTTTCATACTAACTAATGAAAAACTGTTTTTT.

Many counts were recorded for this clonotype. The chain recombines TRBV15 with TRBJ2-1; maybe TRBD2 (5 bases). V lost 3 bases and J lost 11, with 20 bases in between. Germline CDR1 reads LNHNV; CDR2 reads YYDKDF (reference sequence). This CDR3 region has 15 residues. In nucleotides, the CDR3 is TGTGCCACCAGCAGCTACGTAACAGCGGACCTTAAGCAGTTCTTC. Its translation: CATSSYVTADLKQFF. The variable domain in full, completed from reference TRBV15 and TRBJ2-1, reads DAMVIQNPRYQVTQFGKPVTLSCSQTLNHNVMYWYQQKSSQAPKLLFHYYDKDFNNEADTPDNFQSRRPNTSFCFLDIRSPGLGDTAMYLCATSSYVTADLKQFFGPGTRLTVL.

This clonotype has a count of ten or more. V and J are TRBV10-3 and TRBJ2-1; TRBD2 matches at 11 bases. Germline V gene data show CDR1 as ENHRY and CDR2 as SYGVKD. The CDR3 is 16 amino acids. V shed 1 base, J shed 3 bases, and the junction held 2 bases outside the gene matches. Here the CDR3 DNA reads TGTGCCATCAGTGAGTTAACTAGCGGGGGCTACAATGAGCAGTTCTTC. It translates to CAISELTSGGYNEQFF.

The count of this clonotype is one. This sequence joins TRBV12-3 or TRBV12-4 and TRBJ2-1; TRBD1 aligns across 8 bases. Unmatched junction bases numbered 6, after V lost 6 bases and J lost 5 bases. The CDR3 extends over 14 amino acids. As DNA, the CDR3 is TGTGCCAGCAGCAGGGGACAGGTGAACAATGAGCAGTTCTTC. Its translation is CASSRGQVNNEQFF.

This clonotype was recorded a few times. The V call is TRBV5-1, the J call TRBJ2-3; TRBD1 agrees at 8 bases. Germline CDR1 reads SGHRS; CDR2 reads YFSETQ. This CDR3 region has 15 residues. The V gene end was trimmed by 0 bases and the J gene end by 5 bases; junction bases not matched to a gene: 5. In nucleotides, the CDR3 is TGCGCCAGCAGCTTGGATCAGGGGGCCGTAGATACGCAGTATTTT. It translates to CASSLDQGAVDTQYF.

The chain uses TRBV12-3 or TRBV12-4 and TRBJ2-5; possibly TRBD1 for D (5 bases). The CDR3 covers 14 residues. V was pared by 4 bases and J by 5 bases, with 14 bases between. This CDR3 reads CASSWGRDHETQYF. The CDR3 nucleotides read TGTGCCAGCAGTTGGGGCAGGGATCATGAGACCCAGTACTTC.

In DNA form, the CDR3 reads TGCGCCAGCAGCGCGGGGGTTGAGCAGTTCTTC. This sequence encodes CASSAGVEQFF. This sequence joins TRBV5-1 and TRBJ2-1, with 7 bases fitting TRBD2. The V and J ends lost 4 bases and 9 bases, in that order; junction bases with no gene match: 1. This CDR3 has 11 amino acids. Looked up from germline, CDR1 is SGHRS and CDR2 is YFSETQ.

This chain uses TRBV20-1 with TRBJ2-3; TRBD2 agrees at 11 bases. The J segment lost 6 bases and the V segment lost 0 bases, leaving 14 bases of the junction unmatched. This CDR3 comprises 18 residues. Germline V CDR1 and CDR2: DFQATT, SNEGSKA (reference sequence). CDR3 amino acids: CSARDIDRTSGPGDTQYF. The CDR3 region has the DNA TGCAGTGCTAGAGATATCGACAGGACTAGCGGGCCGGGGGATACGCAGTATTTT.

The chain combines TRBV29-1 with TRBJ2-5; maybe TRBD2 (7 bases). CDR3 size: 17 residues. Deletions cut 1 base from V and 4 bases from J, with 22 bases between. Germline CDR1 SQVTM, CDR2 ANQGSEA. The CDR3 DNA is TGCAGCGTTGAAGGGTTTTTGGGGGGGGGCCCTCCAGAGACCCAGTACTTC. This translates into CSVEGFLGGGPPETQYF.

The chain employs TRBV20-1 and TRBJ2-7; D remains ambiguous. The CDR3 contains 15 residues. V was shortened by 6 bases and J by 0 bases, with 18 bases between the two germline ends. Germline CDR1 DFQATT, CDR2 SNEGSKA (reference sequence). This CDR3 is CSALTTGPSSYEQYV. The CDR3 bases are TGCAGTGCACTTACAACCGGGCCGAGCTCCTACGAGCAGTACGTC.

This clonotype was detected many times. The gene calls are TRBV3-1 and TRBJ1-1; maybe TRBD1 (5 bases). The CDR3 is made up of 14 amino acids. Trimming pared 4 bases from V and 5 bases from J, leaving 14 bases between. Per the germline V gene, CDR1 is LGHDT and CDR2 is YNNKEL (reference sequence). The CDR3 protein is CASSPLRGVTEAFF. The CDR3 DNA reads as TGTGCCAGCAGCCCATTACGGGGGGTGACTGAAGCTTTCTTT.

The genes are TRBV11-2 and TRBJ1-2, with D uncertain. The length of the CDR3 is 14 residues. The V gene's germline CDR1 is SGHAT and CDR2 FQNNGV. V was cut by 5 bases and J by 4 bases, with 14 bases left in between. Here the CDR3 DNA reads TGTGCCAGCAGCATAGGACGGACTACCTATGGCTACACCTTC. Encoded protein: CASSIGRTTYGYTF.

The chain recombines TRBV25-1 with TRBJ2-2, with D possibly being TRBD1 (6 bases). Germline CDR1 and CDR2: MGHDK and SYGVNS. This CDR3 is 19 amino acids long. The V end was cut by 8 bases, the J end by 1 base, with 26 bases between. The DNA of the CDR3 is TGTGCCAGCGCCCCCCGGTGGACAGCCTTTGATGTGAACACCGGGGAGCTGTTTTTT. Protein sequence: CASAPRWTAFDVNTGELFF.

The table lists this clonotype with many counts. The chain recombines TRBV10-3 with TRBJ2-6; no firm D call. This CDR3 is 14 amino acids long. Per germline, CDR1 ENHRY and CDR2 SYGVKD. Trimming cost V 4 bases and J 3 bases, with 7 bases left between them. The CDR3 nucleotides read TGTGCCATCAGTGGGGTAGGTGGGGCCAACGTCCTGACTTTC. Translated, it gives CAISGVGGANVLTF.

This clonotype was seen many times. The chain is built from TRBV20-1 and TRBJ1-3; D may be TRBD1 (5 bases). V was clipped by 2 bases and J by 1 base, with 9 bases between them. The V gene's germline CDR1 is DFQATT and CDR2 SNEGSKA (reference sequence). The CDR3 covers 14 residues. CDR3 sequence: CSARPQGSGNTIYF. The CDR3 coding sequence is TGCAGTGCTAGACCTCAGGGATCTGGAAACACCATATATTTT.

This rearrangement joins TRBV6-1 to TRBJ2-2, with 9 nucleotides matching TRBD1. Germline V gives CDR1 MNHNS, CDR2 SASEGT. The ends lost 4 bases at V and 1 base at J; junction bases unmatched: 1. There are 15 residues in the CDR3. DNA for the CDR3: TGTGCCAGCAGTGGGGGACAGGGGAACACCGGGGAGCTGTTTTTT. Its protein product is CASSGGQGNTGELFF.

The CDR3, as DNA: TGCGCCAGCAGCCATTACAGGGCCCCGCTACACTTGGCTGGGGCCAACGTCCTGACTTTC. Protein product: CASSHYRAPLHLAGANVLTF. The chain employs TRBV4-1 and TRBJ2-6; D possibly corresponds to TRBD1 (6 bases). Germline lookup yields CDR1 MGHRA and CDR2 YSYEKL. V was pared by 3 bases and J by 2 bases, with 23 bases between. The CDR3 covers 20 residues.

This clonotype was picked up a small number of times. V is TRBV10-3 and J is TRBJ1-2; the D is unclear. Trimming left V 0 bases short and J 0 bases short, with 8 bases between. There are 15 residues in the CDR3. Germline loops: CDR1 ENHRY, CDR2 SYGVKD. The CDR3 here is CAISESQDTNYGYTF. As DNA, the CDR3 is TGTGCCATCAGTGAGTCGCAAGACACTAACTATGGCTACACCTTC.

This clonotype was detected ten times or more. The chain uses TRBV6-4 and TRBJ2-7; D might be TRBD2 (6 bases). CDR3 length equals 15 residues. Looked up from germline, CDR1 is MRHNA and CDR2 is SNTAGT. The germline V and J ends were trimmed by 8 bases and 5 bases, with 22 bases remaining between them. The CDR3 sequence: CASRDSHPLGHEQYF. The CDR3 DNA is TGTGCCAGCCGGGACTCCCACCCCTTGGGCCACGAGCAGTACTTC.

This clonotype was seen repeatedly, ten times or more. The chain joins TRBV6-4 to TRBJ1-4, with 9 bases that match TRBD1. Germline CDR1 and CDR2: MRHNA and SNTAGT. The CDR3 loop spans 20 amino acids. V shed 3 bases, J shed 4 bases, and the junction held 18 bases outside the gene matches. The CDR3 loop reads CASSEKELKPGQGLNEKLFF. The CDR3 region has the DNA TGTGCCAGCAGTGAGAAGGAACTTAAACCGGGACAGGGCCTTAATGAAAAACTGTTTTTT.

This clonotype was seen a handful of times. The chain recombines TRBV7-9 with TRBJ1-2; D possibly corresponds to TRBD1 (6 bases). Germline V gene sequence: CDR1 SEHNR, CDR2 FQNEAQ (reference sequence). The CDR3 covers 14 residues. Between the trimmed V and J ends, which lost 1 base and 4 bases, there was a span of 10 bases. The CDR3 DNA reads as TGTGCCAGCAGCTTAGTGCAGGGGAGCTATGGCTACACCTTC. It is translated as CASSLVQGSYGYTF.

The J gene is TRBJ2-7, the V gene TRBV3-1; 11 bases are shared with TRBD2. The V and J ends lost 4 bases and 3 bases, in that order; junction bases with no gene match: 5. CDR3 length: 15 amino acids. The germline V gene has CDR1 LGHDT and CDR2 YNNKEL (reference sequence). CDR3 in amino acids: CASSLGLAGFYEQYF. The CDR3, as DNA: TGTGCCAGCAGCCTTGGACTAGCGGGCTTCTACGAGCAGTACTTC.

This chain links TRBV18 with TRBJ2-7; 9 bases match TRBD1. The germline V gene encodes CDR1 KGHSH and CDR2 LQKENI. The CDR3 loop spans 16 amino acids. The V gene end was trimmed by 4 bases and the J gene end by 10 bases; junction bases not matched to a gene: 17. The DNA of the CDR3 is TGTGCCAGCTCACAACTAGACGCGTCGGGACAGGGTTTACAGTACGTC. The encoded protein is CASSQLDASGQGLQYV.

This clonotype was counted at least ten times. CDR3 sequence (DNA): TGCAGTGTAGGGGGCGGGGGTGTTGGGTTCTTC. It specifies CSVGGGGVGFF. This chain connects TRBV20-1 to TRBJ2-1; the D gene could be TRBD1 or TRBD2 (7 bases each). The V and J ends lost 7 bases and 15 bases respectively, with 19 bases between them. CDR3 size: 11 residues. CDR1 and CDR2 (germline): DFQATT, SNEGSKA (reference sequence).

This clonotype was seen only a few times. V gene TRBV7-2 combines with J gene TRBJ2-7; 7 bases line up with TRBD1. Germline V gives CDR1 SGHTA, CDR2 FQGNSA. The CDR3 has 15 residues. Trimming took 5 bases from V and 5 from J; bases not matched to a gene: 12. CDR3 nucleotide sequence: TGTGCCAGCAGCGCGCGGAGGACAGGTGTAGACGAGCAGTACTTC. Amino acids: CASSARRTGVDEQYF.